This TCR beta chain emerged from a study of shared clonotypes between healthy human individuals. Study-level findings and limits: Clonotype sharing among donors was expected to depend on sequencing depth.

Measured with immunoSEQ multiplex PCR; TCRdb has only the in-frame clones, and not every one. The data show about 2 million clones, 95% seen once. Of note for this clone: Its cognate antigen is unknown.

V was pared by 4 bases and J by 0 bases, with 8 bases between. This CDR3 spans 14 amino acids. CDR1 SGHRS and CDR2 YFSETQ come from the germline V gene. The chain couples TRBV5-1 to TRBJ1-5; D is ambiguous. The material sequenced was naive CD4+ T cells sorted from blood. Subset described: CD45RA+ positively selected. This clonotype was obtained from a man aged 18 to 29 in good health. The CDR3 DNA follows: TGCGCCAGCAGCCAGGACCCTAGCAATCAGCCCCAGCATTTT. Residues: CASSQDPSNQPQHF.